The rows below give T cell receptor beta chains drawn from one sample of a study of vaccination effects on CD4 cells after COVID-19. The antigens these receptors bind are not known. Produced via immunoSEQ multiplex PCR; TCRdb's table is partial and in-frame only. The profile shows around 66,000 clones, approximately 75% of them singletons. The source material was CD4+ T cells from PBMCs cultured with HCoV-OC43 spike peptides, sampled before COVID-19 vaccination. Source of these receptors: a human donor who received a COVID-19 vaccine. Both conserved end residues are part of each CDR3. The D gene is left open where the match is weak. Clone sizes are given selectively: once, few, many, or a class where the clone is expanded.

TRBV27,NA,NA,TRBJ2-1,TGTGCCAGCAGCCTCAGGGATGGGCGCGACAATGAGCAGTTCTTC,CASSLRDGRDNEQFF
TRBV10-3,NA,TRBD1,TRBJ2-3,TGTGCCATCAGCGGGAGGATGGGACAGGGGGTAGATACGCAGTATTTT,CAISGRMGQGVDTQYF
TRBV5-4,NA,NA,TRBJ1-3,TGTGCCAGCAGCGAAAAGACACGCCACTCTGGAAACACCATATATTTT,CASSEKTRHSGNTIYF
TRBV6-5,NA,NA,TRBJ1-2,TGTGCCAGCAGTCCAACAGGGTTAGGAGGCTACACCTTC,CASSPTGLGGYTF
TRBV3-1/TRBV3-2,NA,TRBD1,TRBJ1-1,TGTGCCAGCGGACAGGGGTATATGAACACTGAAGCTTTCTTT,CASGQGYMNTEAFF
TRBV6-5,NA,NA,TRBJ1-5,TGTGCCAGCAGTTGGGAGTTTAATCAGCCCCAGCATTTT,CASSWEFNQPQHF
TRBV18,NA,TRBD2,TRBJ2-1,TGTGCCAGCTCACCCGAAAATAGCGGGGTAATCTTC,CASSPENSGVIF
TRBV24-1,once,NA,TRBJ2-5,TGTGCCACCAGTGACTCCAGGGTAGGAGAGACCCAGTACTTC,CATSDSRVGETQYF
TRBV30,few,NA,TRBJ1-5,TGTGCCTGGAGACTTACTGCAGGCCAGCCCCAGCATTTT,CAWRLTAGQPQHF
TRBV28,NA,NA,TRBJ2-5,TGTGCCAGCAGAGTAAACCAAGAGACCCAGTACTTC,CASRVNQETQYF
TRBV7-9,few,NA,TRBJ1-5,TGTGCCAGCAGCTTAATGGATCGTCAGCCCCAGCATTTT,CASSLMDRQPQHF
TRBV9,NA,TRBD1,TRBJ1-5,TGTGCCAGCAGCGTAGGGAGGGGGGGACAGGAGGTTTATAGTGGCAATCAGCCCCAGCATTTT,CASSVGRGGQEVYSGNQPQHF
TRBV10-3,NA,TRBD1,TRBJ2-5,TGTGCCATCAGTCTCCCGGACAGGGACGAGACCCAGTACTTC,CAISLPDRDETQYF
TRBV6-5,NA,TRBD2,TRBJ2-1,TGTGCCAGCAGGGTAGCGGGGGGCAATGAGCAGTTCTTC,CASRVAGGNEQFF
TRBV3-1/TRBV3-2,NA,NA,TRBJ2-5,TGTGCCAGCAGCCTACTTTCCAGTCGGGAGACCCAGTACTTC,CASSLLSSRETQYF
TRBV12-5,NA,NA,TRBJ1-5,TGTGCTAGTGGTCCCGGGCCCTACGGCAATCAGCCCCAGCATTTT,CASGPGPYGNQPQHF
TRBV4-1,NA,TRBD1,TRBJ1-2,TGCGCCAGCAGCCAAGATACATCAGGGGGGCACTATGGCTACACCTTC,CASSQDTSGGHYGYTF
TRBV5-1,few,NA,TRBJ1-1,TGCGCCAGCAGCTTGGTCGGGGATTCTGACACTGAAGCTTTCTTT,CASSLVGDSDTEAFF
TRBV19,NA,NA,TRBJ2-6,TGTGCCAGTAGTATCAGGGTCTCGGGGGCCAACGTCCTGACTTTC,CASSIRVSGANVLTF
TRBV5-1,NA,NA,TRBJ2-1,TGCGCCAGCAGCTTGGAAGGCAGGGTTAATGAGCAGTTCTTC,CASSLEGRVNEQFF
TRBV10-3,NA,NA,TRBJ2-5,TGTGCCATCAGCATCCTCACAGGGCCCCAAGAGACCCAGTACTTC,CAISILTGPQETQYF
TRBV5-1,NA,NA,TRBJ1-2,TGCGCCAGCAGCTCTGGTCGTCAGAACTATGGCTACACCTTC,CASSSGRQNYGYTF
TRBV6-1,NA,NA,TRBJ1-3,TGTGCCAGCAGTGAAAGGGGGGGCTCTGGAAACACCATATATTTT,CASSERGGSGNTIYF
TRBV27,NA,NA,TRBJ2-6,TGTGCCAGCACCAGTTGGGCCGCTACTGGGGCCAACGTCCTGACTTTC,CASTSWAATGANVLTF
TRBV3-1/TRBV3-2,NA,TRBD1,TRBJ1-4,TGTGCCAGCAGCCCTTACAGGGGGCGAGAGGAAAAACTGTTTTTT,CASSPYRGREEKLFF
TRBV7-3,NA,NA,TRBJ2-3,TGTGCCAGCAGCTTACGCGGACAGAAGTCAGATACGCAGTATTTT,CASSLRGQKSDTQYF
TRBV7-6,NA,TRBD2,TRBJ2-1,TGTGCCAGCACTGTAGCGGGGAGCTCCTACAATGAGCAGTTCTTC,CASTVAGSSYNEQFF
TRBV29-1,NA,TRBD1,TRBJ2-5,TGCAGCGTGTGGACAGGGGGTCAAGAGACCCAGTACTTC,CSVWTGGQETQYF
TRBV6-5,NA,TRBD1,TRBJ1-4,TGTGCCAGCAGTTACTCTCGGACAGGGGGCCTGGTGAAACTGTTTTTT,CASSYSRTGGLVKLFF
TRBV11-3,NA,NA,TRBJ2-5,TGTGCCAGCAGCTTAGGTTTGTGGGATGAACAGGGTCGAGAGACCCAGTACTTC,CASSLGLWDEQGRETQYF
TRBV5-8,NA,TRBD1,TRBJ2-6,TGTGCCAGCAGCTTGGGCCTTACAGGGGTCTCTGGGGCCAACGTCCTGACTTTC,CASSLGLTGVSGANVLTF
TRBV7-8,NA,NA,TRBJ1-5,TGTGCCAGCAGCCCTAGGCTGGGTTCCAATCAGCCCCAGCATTTT,CASSPRLGSNQPQHF
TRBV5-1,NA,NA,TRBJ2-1,TGCGCCAGCAGCCCCTCTATCGGGGGCGTTCAAAGCTCCTACAATGAGCAGTTCTTC,CASSPSIGGVQSSYNEQFF
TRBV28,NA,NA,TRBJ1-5,TGTGCCAGCGGCCACGGGGGCAGGGGCAATCAGCCCCAGCATTTT,CASGHGGRGNQPQHF
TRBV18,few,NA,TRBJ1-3,TGTGCCAGCTCACCGACCGCCAGGGGCAACTCTGGAAACACCATATATTTT,CASSPTARGNSGNTIYF
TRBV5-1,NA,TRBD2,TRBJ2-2,TGCGCCAGCAGCGTTAGCGGGGGGTCCAACACCGGGGAGCTGTTTTTT,CASSVSGGSNTGELFF
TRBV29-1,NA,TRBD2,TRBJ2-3,TGCAGCGTTGGGACTAGCGGGGGAGCAGATACGCAGTATTTT,CSVGTSGGADTQYF
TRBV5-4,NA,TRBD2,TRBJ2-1,TGTGCCAGCAGCTTAGGACTAGCGGGGAACAATGAGCAGTTCTTC,CASSLGLAGNNEQFF
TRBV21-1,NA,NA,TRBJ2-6,TGTGCCAGCAGCAAAGCGAAGGCAGGGGGGAACTCTGGGGCCAACGTCCTGACTTTC,CASSKAKAGGNSGANVLTF
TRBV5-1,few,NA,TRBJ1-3,TGCGCCAGCAGCTCCGGAGGAGCTGGAAACACCATATATTTT,CASSSGGAGNTIYF
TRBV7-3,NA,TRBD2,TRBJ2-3,TGTGCCAGCAGCTCTTTTCCCCGGGGCGGGGGGACAGATACGCAGTATTTT,CASSSFPRGGGTDTQYF
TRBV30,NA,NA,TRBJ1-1,TGTGCCTGGAGTGGGCAAAGTTCCGCTGAAGCTTTCTTT,CAWSGQSSAEAFF
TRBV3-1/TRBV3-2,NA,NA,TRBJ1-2,TGTGCCAGCAGCCTGACGGACAGTAACTATGGCTACACCTTC,CASSLTDSNYGYTF
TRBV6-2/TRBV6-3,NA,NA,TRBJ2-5,TGTGCCAGCAGTCCCGGGACCCACCAAGAGACCCAGTACTTC,CASSPGTHQETQYF